There are a few counts of the clone carrying this TCR beta chain. Its cognate antigen is unknown. The CDR3 runs 12 residues. Germline CDR1 SQVTM, CDR2 ANQGSEA. Trimming cost V 7 bases and J 2 bases; bases outside gene matches: 4. This sample was included in a study of early T cells in non-severe SARS-CoV-2 infection. Overall study context: Chains from this unsorted whole-blood bulk RNA could not be paired. Findings and caveats of the study: Private and CD4 specificities were missed by VDJdb matching, skewed to anti-spike CD8.

Unique molecular identifiers were affixed to single, distinct cDNA molecules. TCRdb reprocessed the 5' RACE reads with MiXCR, giving one entry per CDR3 protein. This sample has roughly 100,000 distinct CDR3 sequences; 10% to 15% occur once, and the top ten carry about 4.6%. This TCR was sampled from an adult who was a healthcare worker with PCR-confirmed SARS-CoV-2 infection or an uninfected control (not recorded which). V is TRBV29-1 and J is TRBJ1-2; 7 nucleotides line up with TRBD1. The source was whole blood, collected at baseline. In DNA, the CDR3 is TGCAGCGATGTGACAGGGAACTATGGCTACACCTTC. This gives the protein CSDVTGNYGYTF.